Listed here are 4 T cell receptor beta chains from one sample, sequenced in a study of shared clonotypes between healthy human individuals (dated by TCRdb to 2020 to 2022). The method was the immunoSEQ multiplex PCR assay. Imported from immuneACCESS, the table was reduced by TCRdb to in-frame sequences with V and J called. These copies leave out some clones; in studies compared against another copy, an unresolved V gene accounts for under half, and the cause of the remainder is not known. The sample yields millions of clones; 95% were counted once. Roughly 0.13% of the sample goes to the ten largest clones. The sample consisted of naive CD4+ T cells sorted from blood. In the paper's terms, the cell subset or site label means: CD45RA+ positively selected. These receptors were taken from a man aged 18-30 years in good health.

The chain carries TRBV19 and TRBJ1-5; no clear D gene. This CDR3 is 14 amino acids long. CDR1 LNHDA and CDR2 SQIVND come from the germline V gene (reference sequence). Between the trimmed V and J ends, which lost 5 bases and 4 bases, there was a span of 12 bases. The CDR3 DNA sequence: TGTGCCAGTAGTTACCGGGAAGAGAATCAGCCCCAGCATTTT. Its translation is CASSYREENQPQHF.

The CDR3 protein is CASSAGQGAYNEQFF. The CDR3 DNA is TGTGCCAGCAGTGCAGGACAGGGGGCCTACAATGAGCAGTTCTTC. The chain employs TRBV9 and TRBJ2-1; 10 bases fit TRBD1. From germline, CDR1 is SGDLS and CDR2 YYNGEE. The V segment lost 5 bases and the J segment 2 bases; nucleotides outside the gene matches: 4. This CDR3 region has 15 residues. Filled out from reference TRBV9 and TRBJ2-1, the complete variable domain reads DSGVTQTPKHLITATGQRVTLRCSPRSGDLSVYWYQQSLDQGLQFLIQYYNGEERAKGNILERFSAQQFPDLHSELNLSSLELGDSALYFCASSAGQGAYNEQFFGPGTRLTVL.

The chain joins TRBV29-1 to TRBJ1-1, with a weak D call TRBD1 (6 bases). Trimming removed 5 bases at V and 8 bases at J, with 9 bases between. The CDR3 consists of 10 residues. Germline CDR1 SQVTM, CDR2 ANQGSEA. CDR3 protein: CSVKRGEAFF. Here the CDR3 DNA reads TGCAGCGTTAAGAGGGGGGAAGCTTTCTTT.

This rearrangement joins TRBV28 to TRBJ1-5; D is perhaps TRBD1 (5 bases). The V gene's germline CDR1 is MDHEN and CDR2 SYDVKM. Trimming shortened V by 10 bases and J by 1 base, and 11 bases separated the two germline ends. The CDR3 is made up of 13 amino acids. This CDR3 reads CAIRRDSNQPQHF. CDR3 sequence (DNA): TGTGCCATCCGGCGGGACAGCAATCAGCCCCAGCATTTT.